The 17 T cell receptor beta chains presented below share a single source sample, sequenced in a study of T cell repertoires in cytomegalovirus infection. TCRdb redid the calling of the reads with MiXCR, one entry per CDR3 protein. The sample records about 150,000 distinct CDR3 sequences, 23% being singletons. What was sequenced was PBMCs. The receptors derive from a human donor in good health (CMV status not recorded). Some clones in this sample may be carry-over from other donors' samples.

This clonotype came up many times. The genes are TRBV7-9 and TRBJ2-2; no definite D call. The CDR3 has 15 amino acids. V was trimmed by 0 bases and J by 2 bases, leaving 7 bases between them. CDR1 is SEHNR, CDR2 FQNEAQ, per germline (reference sequence). CDR3 protein: CASSLARGNTGELFF. The CDR3 bases are TGTGCCAGCAGCTTAGCGCGAGGAAACACCGGGGAGCTGTTTTTT.

The chain combines TRBV5-4 with TRBJ2-2; 11 bases map to TRBD2. The ends lost 3 bases at V and 0 bases at J; junction bases unmatched: 10. CDR1 is SGHNT and CDR2 is YYREEE in the germline V gene (reference sequence). CDR3 length: 19 amino acids. For the CDR3, the DNA is TGTGCCAGCAGCTCCAATGGAGTAGCGGGAGGGCCGAACACCGGGGAGCTGTTTTTT. Translated: CASSSNGVAGGPNTGELFF.

The chain recombines TRBV28 with TRBJ2-5; 7 bases are a match to TRBD1. After removal of 7 bases from V and 6 bases from J, the junction contained 11 bases not matched to a gene. This CDR3 has 14 residues. The V gene's germline CDR1 is MDHEN and CDR2 SYDVKM. DNA of the CDR3: TGTGCCAGCACCCGGGACAGACCCCCTAAGACCCAGTACTTC. Amino acid sequence: CASTRDRPPKTQYF.

This clonotype was seen many times. The V and J genes are TRBV7-2 and TRBJ2-3, with 12 nucleotides matching TRBD2. The CDR3 consists of 16 residues. The germline gives CDR1 SGHTA, CDR2 FQGNSA. With V trimmed by 5 bases and J by 5 bases, 8 bases remained unmatched. In DNA form, the CDR3 reads TGTGCCAGCAGCCGCCGCCCACTAGCGGGGGGAGATACGCAGTATTTT. It codes for CASSRRPLAGGDTQYF.

Here the CDR3 DNA reads TGCGCCAGCAGCAAACAGGGGGCCGGTCCCGGGGAGCTGTTTTTT. It is translated as CASSKQGAGPGELFF. The genes are TRBV5-1 and TRBJ2-2, with 9 bases identical to TRBD1. This CDR3 spans 15 amino acids. Germline V CDR1 and CDR2: SGHRS, YFSETQ. Trimming took 4 bases from V and 6 from J; bases not matched to a gene: 7.

The chain couples TRBV27 to TRBJ1-1; D is unclear. In germline, CDR1 is MNHEY, CDR2 SMNVEV (reference sequence). The CDR3 is made up of 14 amino acids. The germline V and J ends were trimmed by 6 bases and 1 base, with 12 bases remaining between them. The CDR3 region is CASSHTPRNTEAFF. The CDR3 DNA reads TGTGCCAGCAGCCACACCCCAAGGAACACTGAAGCTTTCTTT.

The V and J genes are TRBV25-1 and TRBJ2-5, with D perhaps matching TRBD2 (5 bases). V was trimmed by 4 bases and J by 1 base, leaving 16 bases between them. Germline assignment: CDR1 MGHDK and CDR2 SYGVNS. This CDR3 is 16 amino acids long. CDR3 coding DNA: TGTGCCAGCAGTGCCATCCGGGCCAGCGGCCAAGAGACCCAGTACTTC. Amino acid sequence: CASSAIRASGQETQYF.

This clonotype was recorded many times. The chain recombines TRBV7-2 with TRBJ1-5; a possible D gene is TRBD1 (5 bases). The CDR3 contains 15 residues. Trimming took 2 bases from V and 3 from J, leaving 11 bases between them. Germline V gene sequence: CDR1 SGHTA, CDR2 FQGNSA. Written as DNA, the CDR3 is TGTGCCAGCAGCTTAAGACAGACTAACAATCAGCCCCAGCATTTT. As protein: CASSLRQTNNQPQHF.

The rearrangement uses TRBV11-2 and TRBJ2-2, with 9 bases aligning to TRBD1. Per the germline V gene, CDR1 is SGHAT and CDR2 is FQNNGV. This CDR3 has 16 residues. Trimming at V came to 5 bases and at J to 3 bases, leaving 7 bases not matched to a gene. DNA of the CDR3: TGTGCCAGCAGCCCACAGGGGGCTCTGGACACCGGGGAGCTGTTTTTT. Amino acid sequence: CASSPQGALDTGELFF.

This sequence joins TRBV7-4 and TRBJ2-7; the match to TRBD1 covers 11 bases. V lost 1 base, J lost 2 bases, and 4 bases stayed unmatched. Per germline, CDR1 SGHVT and CDR2 SQSDAQ. This CDR3 spans 16 amino acids. The CDR3 DNA reads TGTGCCAGCAGCTTAGGGGGACAGGGGGGAGCCTACGAGCAGTACTTC. The encoded protein is CASSLGGQGGAYEQYF.

The J gene is TRBJ2-7, the V gene TRBV28, with D perhaps matching TRBD1 (5 bases). Per the germline V gene, CDR1 is MDHEN and CDR2 is SYDVKM. Deletions cut 7 bases from V and 2 bases from J, with 15 bases between. The CDR3 spans 14 residues. CDR3 protein: CASIQRGSAYEQYF. The CDR3 DNA reads as TGTGCCAGCATCCAAAGGGGCAGCGCCTACGAGCAGTACTTC.

This chain links TRBV20-1 with TRBJ1-2; 11 positions agree with TRBD1. V trimming: 6 bases; J trimming: 7 bases; junction bases outside the gene matches: 7. CDR3 size: 13 residues. Germline values: CDR1 DFQATT, CDR2 SNEGSKA (reference sequence). For the CDR3, the DNA is TGCAGTGCCCACGGGACAGGGGGTTTTGGCTACACCTTC. The encoded protein is CSAHGTGGFGYTF.

This clonotype was detected a few times. V and J are TRBV28 and TRBJ2-7; TRBD1 might be the D (5 bases). Germline V gives CDR1 MDHEN, CDR2 SYDVKM. V lost 7 bases to trimming and J lost 6 bases, with 16 bases between them. This CDR3 spans 13 amino acids. In DNA, the CDR3 is TGTGCCAGCACCGCCGACAGTCATGGCGAGCAGTACTTC. Residues: CASTADSHGEQYF.

The rearrangement links TRBV23-1 to TRBJ1-1; the D is unclear. TRBV23-1 is filed as an ORF, its function uncertain. V lost 5 bases to trimming and J lost 3 bases, with 13 bases between them. The CDR3 runs 14 residues. CDR3 in amino acids: CASSTLRVHTEAFF. As DNA, the CDR3 is TGCGCCAGCAGTACTTTGAGGGTTCACACTGAAGCTTTCTTT.

This clonotype showed up just a few times. This chain connects TRBV6-6 to TRBJ2-2; possible D gene TRBD2, 6 bases. The CDR3 consists of 13 residues. The V end lost 4 bases, the J end lost 6 bases, and 9 bases lay between the germline ends. CDR1 MNHNY and CDR2 SVGAGI come from the germline V gene (reference sequence). The CDR3 loop is CASSSREAGELFF. In DNA, the CDR3 is TGTGCCAGCAGTTCTAGGGAGGCCGGGGAGCTGTTTTTT.

This clonotype was observed a few times. The chain's CDR3 is CASSSPIAPPNGRGPLYNEQFF. The DNA for the CDR3 is TGTGCCAGCAGTTCCCCCATAGCCCCCCCCAATGGCAGGGGTCCCCTCTACAATGAGCAGTTCTTC. The chain links TRBV28 to TRBJ2-1, with a weak D call TRBD1 (6 bases). The CDR3 is 22 amino acids. Between the trimmed V and J ends, which lost 4 bases and 3 bases, there was a span of 34 bases. Germline-derived CDR1 and CDR2 are MDHEN and SYDVKM.

This sequence joins TRBV19 and TRBJ2-1; D call uncertain. Trimming removed 8 bases at V and 9 bases at J, with 5 bases between. This CDR3 is built from 9 residues. Germline loops: CDR1 LNHDA, CDR2 SQIVND (reference sequence). CDR3 loop: CASFPEQFF. DNA for the CDR3: TGTGCCAGTTTTCCTGAGCAGTTCTTC.